This T cell receptor beta chain derives from a study of T cell repertoires in cytomegalovirus infection. On the study more broadly: The public TCR beta signatures pointed to both CMV infection and matching HLA type. Study-level findings and limits: Adding up the frequency of public TCR beta families identified people who carried CMV plus the relevant HLA.

TCRdb re-called the reads with MiXCR, one entry per CDR3 protein. The repertoire includes about 160,000 distinct CDR3 sequences, under 20% of them detected once, and roughly a sixth sits in the top ten. J lost 5 bases, V lost 7 bases, and 14 bases had no gene match. Germline V lookup: CDR1 MDHEN, CDR2 SYDVKM. This CDR3 region has 17 residues. This clonotype was found a few times. Its antigen is not identified. The clonotype originates from a human donor in good health (CMV status not recorded). Some clones in this sample may be carry-over from other donors' samples. Sequencing used CD8+ T cells from PBMCs. The V call is TRBV28, the J call TRBJ1-5; 10 bases map to TRBD1. DNA of the CDR3: TGTGCCAGCACCTTAGGGACAGGGGACGCTTTGGATCAGCCCCAGCATTTT. It is translated as CASTLGTGDALDQPQHF.